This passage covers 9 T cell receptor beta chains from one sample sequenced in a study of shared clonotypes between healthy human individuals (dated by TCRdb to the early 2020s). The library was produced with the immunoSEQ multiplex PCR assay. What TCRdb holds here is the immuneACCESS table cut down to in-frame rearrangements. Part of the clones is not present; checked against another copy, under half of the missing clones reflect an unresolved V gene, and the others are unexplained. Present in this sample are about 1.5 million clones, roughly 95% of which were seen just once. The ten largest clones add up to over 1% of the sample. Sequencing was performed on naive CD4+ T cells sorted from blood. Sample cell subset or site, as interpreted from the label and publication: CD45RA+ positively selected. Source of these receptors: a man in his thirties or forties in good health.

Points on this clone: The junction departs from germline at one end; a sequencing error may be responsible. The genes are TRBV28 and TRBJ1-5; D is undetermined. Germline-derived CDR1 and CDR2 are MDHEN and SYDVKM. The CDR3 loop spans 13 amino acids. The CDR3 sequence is CASRAVGNQPQHF. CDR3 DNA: TGTGCCAGCAGGGCGGTTGGCAATCAGCCTCAGCATTTT.

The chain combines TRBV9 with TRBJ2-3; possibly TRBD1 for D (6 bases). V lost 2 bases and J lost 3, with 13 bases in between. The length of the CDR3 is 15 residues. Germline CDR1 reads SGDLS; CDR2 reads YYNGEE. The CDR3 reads CASSVKGELTDTQYF. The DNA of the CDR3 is TGTGCCAGCAGCGTCAAGGGGGAGTTGACAGATACGCAGTATTTT.

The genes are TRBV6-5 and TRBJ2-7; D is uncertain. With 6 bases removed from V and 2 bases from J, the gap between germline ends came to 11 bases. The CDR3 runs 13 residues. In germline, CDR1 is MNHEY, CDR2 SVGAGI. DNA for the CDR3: TGTGCCAGCAGAGCTACCGCCACCTACGAGCAGTACTTC. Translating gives CASRATATYEQYF.

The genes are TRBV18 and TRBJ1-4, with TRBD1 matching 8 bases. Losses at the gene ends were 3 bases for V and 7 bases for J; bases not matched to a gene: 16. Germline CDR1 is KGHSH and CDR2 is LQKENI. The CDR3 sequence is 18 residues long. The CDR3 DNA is TGTGCCAGCTCACCGGACAGGGCCTCCGATCCTAAAAGTGAAAAACTGTTTTTT. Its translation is CASSPDRASDPKSEKLFF. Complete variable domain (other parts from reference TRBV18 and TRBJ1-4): NAGVMQNPRHLVRRRGQEARLRCSPMKGHSHVYWYRQLPEEGLKFMVYLQKENIIDESGMPKERFSAEFPKEGPSILRIQQVVRGDSAAYFCASSPDRASDPKSEKLFFGSGTQLSVL.

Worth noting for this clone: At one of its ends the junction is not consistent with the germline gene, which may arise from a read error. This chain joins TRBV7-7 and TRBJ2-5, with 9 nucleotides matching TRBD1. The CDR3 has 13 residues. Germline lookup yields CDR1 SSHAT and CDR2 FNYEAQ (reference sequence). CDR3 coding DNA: TGTGCTAGCAGCCCCCGACAGGGGGGTGCCCAGTACTTC. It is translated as CASSPRQGGAQYF.

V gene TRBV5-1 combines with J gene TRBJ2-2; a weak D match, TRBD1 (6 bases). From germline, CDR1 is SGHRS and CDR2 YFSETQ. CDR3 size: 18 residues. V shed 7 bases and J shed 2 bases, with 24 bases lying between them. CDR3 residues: CASGVDRPSSPNTGELFF. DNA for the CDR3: TGCGCCAGCGGAGTCGACAGGCCTTCCTCCCCAAACACCGGGGAGCTGTTTTTT.

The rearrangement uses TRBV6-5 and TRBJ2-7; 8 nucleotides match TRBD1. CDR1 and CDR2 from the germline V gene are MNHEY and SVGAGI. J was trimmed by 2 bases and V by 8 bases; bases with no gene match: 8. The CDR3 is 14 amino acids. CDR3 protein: CASQRTGYTYEQYF. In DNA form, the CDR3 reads TGTGCCAGCCAAAGGACAGGGTATACCTACGAGCAGTACTTC.

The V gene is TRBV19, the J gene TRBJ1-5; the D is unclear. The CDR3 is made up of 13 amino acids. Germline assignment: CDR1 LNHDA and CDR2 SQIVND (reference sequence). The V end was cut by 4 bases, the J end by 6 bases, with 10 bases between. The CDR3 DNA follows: TGTGCCAGTAGTAGAAAGGACGGTCAGCCCCAGCATTTT. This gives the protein CASSRKDGQPQHF.

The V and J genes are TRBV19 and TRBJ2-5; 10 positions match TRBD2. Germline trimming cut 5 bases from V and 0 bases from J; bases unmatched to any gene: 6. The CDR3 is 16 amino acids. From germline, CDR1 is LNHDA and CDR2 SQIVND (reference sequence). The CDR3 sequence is CASSLRLAGNQETQYF. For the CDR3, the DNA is TGTGCCAGTAGTCTTCGACTAGCGGGTAACCAAGAGACCCAGTACTTC. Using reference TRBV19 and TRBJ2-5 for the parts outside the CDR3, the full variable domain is DGGITQSPKYLFRKEGQNVTLSCEQNLNHDAMYWYRQDPGQGLRLIYYSQIVNDFQKGDIAEGYSVSREKKESFPLTVTSAQKNPTAFYLCASSLRLAGNQETQYFGPGTRLLVL.